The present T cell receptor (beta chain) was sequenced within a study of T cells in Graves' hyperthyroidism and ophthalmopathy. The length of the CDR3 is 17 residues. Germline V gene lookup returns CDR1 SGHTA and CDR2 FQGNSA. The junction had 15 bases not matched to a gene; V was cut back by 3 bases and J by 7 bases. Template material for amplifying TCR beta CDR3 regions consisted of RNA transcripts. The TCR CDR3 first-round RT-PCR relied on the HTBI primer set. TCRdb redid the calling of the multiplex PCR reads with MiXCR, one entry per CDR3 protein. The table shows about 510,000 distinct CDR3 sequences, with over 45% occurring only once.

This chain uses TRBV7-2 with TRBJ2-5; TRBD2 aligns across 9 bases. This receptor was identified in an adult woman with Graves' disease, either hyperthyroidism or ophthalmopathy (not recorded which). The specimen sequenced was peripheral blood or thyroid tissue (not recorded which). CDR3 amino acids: CASSFLRRAGGPGTQYF. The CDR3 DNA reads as TGTGCCAGCAGCTTCCTCCGGAGGGCGGGAGGGCCCGGGACCCAGTACTTC.